This TCR beta chain was obtained from a study of shared clonotypes between healthy human individuals. The study's findings and limits: Blood was the sole source, and tissue repertoires probably differ.

CDR3 length: 9 residues. CDR1 and CDR2 from the germline V gene are SQVTM and ANQGSEA. This clone appeared a single time. Its antigen is unknown. One end of the junction does not line up with germline, which may come from a read error. At the DNA level, this CDR3 is encoded by other sequences in the same sample as well. Libraries were prepared by immunoSEQ multiplex PCR; TCRdb keeps only in-frame clonotypes and omits some of them. The sample lists around 2.5 million clones, more than 85% occurring once. The chain recombines TRBV29-1 with TRBJ2-5; D is ambiguous. This receptor was obtained from a man aged 18 to 35 in good health. Some clones in this sample may be carry-over from other donors' samples. The source material was naive CD4+ T cells from PBMCs. The subset here: CD45RA+ positively selected. The CDR3 bases are TGCAGCGTCGAAGAGACCCAGTACTTC. Translated: CSVEETQYF.